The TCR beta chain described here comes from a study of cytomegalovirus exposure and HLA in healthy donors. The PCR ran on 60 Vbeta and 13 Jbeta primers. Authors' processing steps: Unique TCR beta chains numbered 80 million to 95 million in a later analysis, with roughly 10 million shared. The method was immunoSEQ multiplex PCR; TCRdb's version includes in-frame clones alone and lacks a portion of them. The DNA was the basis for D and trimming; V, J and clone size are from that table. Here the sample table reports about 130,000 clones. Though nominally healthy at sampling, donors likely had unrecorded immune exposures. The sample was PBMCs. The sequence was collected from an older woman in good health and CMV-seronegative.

The CDR3 sequence is CASSLGGTGEAFF. In DNA, the CDR3 is TGTGCCAGCAGCTTGGGGGGGACAGGGGAAGCTTTCTTT. The chain couples TRBV5-4 to TRBJ1-1, with 9 bases fitting TRBD1. Per the germline V gene, CDR1 is SGHNT and CDR2 is YYREEE (reference sequence). The length of the CDR3 is 13 residues. With 0 bases clipped from V and 8 bases from J, the junction kept 2 bases outside the gene matches.